The 4 T cell receptor beta chains below all came from one sample that was sequenced in a study of blood T cells in healthy people across ages. It was with a sample-barcoded 5' primer and a J-beta primer mix that a second PCR of about 6 to 11 cycles was run. TCRdb ran MiXCR on the 5' RACE reads and lists one entry per CDR3 protein. The sample has hundreds of thousands of distinct CDR3 sequences; about 28% are singletons. Sequenced material: blood. These receptor sequences come from a woman older than 75 in good health.

This clonotype showed up just once. With a much larger clone just one base away, this may be a read error. The rearrangement links TRBV12-3 or TRBV12-4 to TRBJ1-2; D uncertain. The CDR3 has 14 amino acids. CDR3 amino acids: CVSSLGNRGRGYTF. As DNA, the CDR3 is TGTGTCAGCAGTTTAGGCAATCGGGGTCGGGGCTACACCTTC.

The chain recombines TRBV4-3 with TRBJ2-7, with 9 bases lining up with TRBD2. The CDR3 consists of 16 residues. The ends lost 3 bases at V and 3 bases at J; junction bases unmatched: 9. Germline CDR1 is LGHNA and CDR2 is YSLEER. CDR3 in DNA: TGCGCCAGCAGCCAGCACATAGCGGGAGTTAACTACGAGCAGTACTTC. It yields the protein CASSQHIAGVNYEQYF.

The sample holds a few counts of this clonotype. The chain carries TRBV11-3 and TRBJ2-3; no definite D call. V was cut by 5 bases and J by 2 bases, with 11 bases left in between. Germline values: CDR1 SGHNT, CDR2 YENEEA. The CDR3 contains 14 residues. CDR3 coding DNA: TGTGCCAGCAGCGCCGGAGTACACACAGATACGCAGTATTTT. It codes for CASSAGVHTDTQYF.

About this clonotype itself: A read error may explain this, as a much larger clone is one base away. The J gene is TRBJ2-1, the V gene TRBV7-2; D is undetermined. Germline assignment: CDR1 SGHTA and CDR2 FQGNSA. The CDR3 is made up of 15 amino acids. Trimming left V 7 bases short and J 0 bases short, with 13 bases between. CDR3 sequence reads: CASNRSRSSYNEQFF. In DNA form, the CDR3 reads TGTGCCAGCAACCGCTCACGGAGCTCCTACAATGAGCAGTTCTTC.